This T cell receptor beta chain was captured in a study of cytomegalovirus exposure and HLA in healthy donors. The PCR contained 60 Vbeta and 13 Jbeta primers. Only in-frame clones appear in the TCRdb table, and some are missing; sequencing was by immunoSEQ multiplex PCR. The data hold about 170,000 clones, with 75% to 85% observed a single time. Worth noting for this clone: Its antigen is not known.

This CDR3 comprises 15 residues. Germline CDR1 and CDR2: SGHNT and YENEEA. Trimming shortened V by 1 base and J by 5 bases, and 12 bases separated the two germline ends. The study, taken as a whole, reports: TCR association rates varied by HLA locus in a later analysis, with DRB1 highest and HLA-C lowest.

Sequencing was performed on PBMCs. The origin of this receptor is a female donor in good health and CMV-seronegative. V usage is TRBV11-3 and J usage is TRBJ2-1; D is uncertain. CDR3 coding DNA: TGTGCCAGCAGCTTAGGAGTAGCTACTCACAATGAGCAGTTCTTC. Translated, it gives CASSLGVATHNEQFF.